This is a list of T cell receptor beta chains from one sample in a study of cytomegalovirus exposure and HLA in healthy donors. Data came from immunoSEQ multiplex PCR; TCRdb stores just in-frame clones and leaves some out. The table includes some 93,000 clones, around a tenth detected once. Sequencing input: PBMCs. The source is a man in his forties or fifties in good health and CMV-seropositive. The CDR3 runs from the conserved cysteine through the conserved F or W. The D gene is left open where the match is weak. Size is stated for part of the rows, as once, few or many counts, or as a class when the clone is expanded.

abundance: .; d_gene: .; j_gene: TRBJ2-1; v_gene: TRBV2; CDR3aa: CASIKAGYTSYNEQFF; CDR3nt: TGTGCCAGCATCAAGGCGGGATATACCTCATACAATGAGCAGTTCTTC
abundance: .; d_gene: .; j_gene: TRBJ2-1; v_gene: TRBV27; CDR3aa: CASSLSGSLGYNEQFF; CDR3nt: TGTGCCAGCAGTTTATCGGGGAGTTTGGGTTACAATGAGCAGTTCTTC
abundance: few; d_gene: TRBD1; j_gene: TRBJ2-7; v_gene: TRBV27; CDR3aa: CASSPRDSLYEQYF; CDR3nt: TGTGCCAGCAGTCCCCGGGACAGCCTCTACGAGCAGTACTTC
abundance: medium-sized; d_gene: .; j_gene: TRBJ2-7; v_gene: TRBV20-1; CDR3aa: CSAERGEQYF; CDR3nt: TGCAGTGCTGAGAGAGGGGAGCAGTACTTC
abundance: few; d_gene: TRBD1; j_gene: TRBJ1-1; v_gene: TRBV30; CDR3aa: CAWSGPGGLEAFF; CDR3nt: TGTGCCTGGAGTGGACCAGGGGGGCTTGAAGCTTTCTTT
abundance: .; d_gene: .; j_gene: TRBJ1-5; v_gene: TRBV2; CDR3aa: CASRATEYSNQPQHF; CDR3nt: TGTGCCAGCAGGGCGACAGAGTATAGCAATCAGCCCCAGCATTTT
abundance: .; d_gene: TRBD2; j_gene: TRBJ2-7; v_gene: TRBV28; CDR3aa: CASSSSGGSYEQYF; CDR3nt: TGTGCCAGCAGTTCCTCGGGGGGGTCCTACGAGCAGTACTTC
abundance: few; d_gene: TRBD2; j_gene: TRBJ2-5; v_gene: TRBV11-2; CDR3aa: CASSLVVVAGRETQYF; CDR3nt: TGTGCCAGCAGCTTAGTCGTGGTAGCGGGGAGAGAGACCCAGTACTTC
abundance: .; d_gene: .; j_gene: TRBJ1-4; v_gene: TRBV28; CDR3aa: CASSRTTTNEKLFF; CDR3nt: TGTGCCAGCAGTCGGACAACAACTAATGAAAAACTGTTTTTT
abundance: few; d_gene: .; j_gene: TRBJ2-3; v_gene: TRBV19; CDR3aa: CASSIGKSTDTQYF; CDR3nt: TGTGCCAGTAGTATAGGTAAAAGCACAGATACGCAGTATTTT
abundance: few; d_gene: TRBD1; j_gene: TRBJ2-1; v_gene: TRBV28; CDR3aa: CASSSYVTPGQGVSYNEQFF; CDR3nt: TGTGCCAGCAGTTCATACGTAACACCGGGACAGGGAGTGTCCTACAATGAGCAGTTCTTC
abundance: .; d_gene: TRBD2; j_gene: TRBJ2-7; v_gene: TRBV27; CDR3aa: CASSLSLAGGPVYEQYF; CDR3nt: TGTGCCAGCAGTTTATCTCTAGCGGGAGGCCCAGTCTACGAGCAGTACTTC
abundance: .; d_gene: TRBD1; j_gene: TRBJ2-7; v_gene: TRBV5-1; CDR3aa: CASRQKYRDRDVYEQYF; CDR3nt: TGCGCCAGCAGGCAGAAGTACCGGGACAGGGACGTTTACGAGCAGTACTTC
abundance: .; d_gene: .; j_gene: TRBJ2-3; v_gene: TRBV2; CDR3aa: CASNSEGPDTQYF; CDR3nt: TGTGCCAGCAACTCGGAGGGCCCAGATACGCAGTATTTT
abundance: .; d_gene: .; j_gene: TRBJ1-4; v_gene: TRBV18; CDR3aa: CASSLQNNEKLFF; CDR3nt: TGTGCCAGCTCATTACAAAACAATGAAAAACTGTTTTTT
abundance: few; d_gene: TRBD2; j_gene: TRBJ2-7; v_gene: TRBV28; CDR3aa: CASKTGRYEQYF; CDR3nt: TGTGCCAGCAAAACCGGGAGGTACGAGCAGTACTTC
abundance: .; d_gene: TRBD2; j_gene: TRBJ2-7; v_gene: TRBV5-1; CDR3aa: CASSLVAGVYEQYF; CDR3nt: TGCGCCAGCAGCTTGGTAGCGGGAGTCTACGAGCAGTACTTC
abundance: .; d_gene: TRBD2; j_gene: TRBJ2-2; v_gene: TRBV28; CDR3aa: CASSPTSGYTGELFF; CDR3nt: TGTGCCAGCAGTCCGACTAGCGGATACACCGGGGAGCTGTTTTTT
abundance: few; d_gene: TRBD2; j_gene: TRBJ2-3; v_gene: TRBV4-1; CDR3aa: CASSGLAGILRGTDTQYF; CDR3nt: TGCGCCAGCAGCGGACTAGCGGGAATTCTGCGGGGCACAGATACGCAGTATTTT
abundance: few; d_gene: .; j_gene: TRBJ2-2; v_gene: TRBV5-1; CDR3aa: CASSPANTGELFF; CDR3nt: TGCGCCAGCAGCCCCGCGAACACCGGGGAGCTGTTTTTT
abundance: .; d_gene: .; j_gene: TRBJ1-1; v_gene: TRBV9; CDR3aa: CASSVEPRGTEAFF; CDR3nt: TGTGCCAGCAGCGTAGAGCCAAGGGGCACTGAAGCTTTCTTT
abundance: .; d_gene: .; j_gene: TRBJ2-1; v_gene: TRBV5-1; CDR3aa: CASSYQGNTHNEQFF; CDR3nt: TGCGCCAGCAGCTACCAGGGAAACACACACAATGAGCAGTTCTTC
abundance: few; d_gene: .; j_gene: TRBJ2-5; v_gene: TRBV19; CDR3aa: CASSIYGGGVGETQYF; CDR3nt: TGTGCCAGTAGTATATATGGGGGGGGCGTTGGCGAGACCCAGTACTTC
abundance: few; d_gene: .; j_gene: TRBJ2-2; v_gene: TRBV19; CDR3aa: CASSMSRVNTGELFF; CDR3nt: TGTGCCAGTAGTATGAGCAGGGTGAACACCGGGGAGCTGTTTTTT
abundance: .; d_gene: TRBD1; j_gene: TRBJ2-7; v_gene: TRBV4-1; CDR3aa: CASSPGTGLRYEQYF; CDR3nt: TGCGCCAGCAGCCCCGGGACAGGTTTACGCTACGAGCAGTACTTC
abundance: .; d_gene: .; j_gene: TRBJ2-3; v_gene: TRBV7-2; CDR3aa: CASSPSSTDTQYF; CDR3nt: TGTGCCAGCAGTCCCTCTAGCACAGATACGCAGTATTTT
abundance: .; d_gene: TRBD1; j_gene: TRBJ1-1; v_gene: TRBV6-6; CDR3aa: CASSSPDRADTEAFF; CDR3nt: TGTGCCAGCAGTTCCCCCGACAGGGCTGACACTGAAGCTTTCTTT
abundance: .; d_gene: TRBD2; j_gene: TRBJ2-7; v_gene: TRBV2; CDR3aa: CASTPTSYGEQYF; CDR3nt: TGTGCCAGCACTCCGACTAGCTACGGCGAGCAGTACTTC
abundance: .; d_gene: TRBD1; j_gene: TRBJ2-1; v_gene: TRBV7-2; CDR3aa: CASSSPGTGSNEQFF; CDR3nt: TGTGCCAGCAGCTCCCCAGGGACAGGGAGCAATGAGCAGTTCTTC
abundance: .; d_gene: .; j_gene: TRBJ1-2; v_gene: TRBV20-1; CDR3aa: CSASTPGGYTF; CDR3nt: TGCAGTGCTAGTACCCCAGGTGGCTACACCTTC
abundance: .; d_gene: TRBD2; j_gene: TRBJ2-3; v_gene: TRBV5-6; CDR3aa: CASSKTSGRTDTQYF; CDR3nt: TGTGCCAGCAGCAAGACTAGCGGGAGGACAGATACGCAGTATTTT
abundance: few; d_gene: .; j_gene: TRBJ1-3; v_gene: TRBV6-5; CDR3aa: CASSATDSTGNTIYF; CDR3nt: TGTGCCAGCAGTGCAACTGATAGTACTGGAAACACCATATATTTT
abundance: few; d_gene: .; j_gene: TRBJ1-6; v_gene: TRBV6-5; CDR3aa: CASSSRRSPLHF; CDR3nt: TGTGCCAGCAGCTCCAGGCGTTCACCCCTCCACTTT
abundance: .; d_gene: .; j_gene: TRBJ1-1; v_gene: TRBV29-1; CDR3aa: CSVAGGEVQNTEAFF; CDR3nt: TGCAGCGTCGCCGGGGGGGAAGTCCAGAACACTGAAGCTTTCTTT
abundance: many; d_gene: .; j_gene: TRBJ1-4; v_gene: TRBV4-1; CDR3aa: CASSQESGGDEKLFF; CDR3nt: TGCGCCAGCAGCCAAGAGTCGGGGGGCGATGAAAAACTGTTTTTT
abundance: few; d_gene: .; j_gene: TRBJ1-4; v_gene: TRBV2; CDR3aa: CASSAGREKLFF; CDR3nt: TGTGCCAGCAGCGCAGGGCGGGAAAAACTGTTTTTT
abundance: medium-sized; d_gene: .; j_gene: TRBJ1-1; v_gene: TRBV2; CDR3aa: CASSPVPGANTEAFF; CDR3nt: TGTGCCAGCAGTCCCGTGCCTGGGGCGAACACTGAAGCTTTCTTT
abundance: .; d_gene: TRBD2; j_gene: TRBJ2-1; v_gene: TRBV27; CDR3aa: CASSLFSGRAGYEQFF; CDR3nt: TGTGCCAGCAGTCTCTTTAGCGGGAGGGCCGGGTATGAGCAGTTCTTC
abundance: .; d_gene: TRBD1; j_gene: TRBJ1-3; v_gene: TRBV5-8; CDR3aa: CASSWKQGFGNTIYF; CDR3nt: TGTGCCAGCAGCTGGAAACAGGGGTTTGGAAACACCATATATTTT
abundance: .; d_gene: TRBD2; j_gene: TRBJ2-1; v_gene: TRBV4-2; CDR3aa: CASSQEITSGRASEQFF; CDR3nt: TGTGCCAGCAGCCAAGAAATAACTAGCGGGAGGGCCTCTGAGCAGTTCTTC